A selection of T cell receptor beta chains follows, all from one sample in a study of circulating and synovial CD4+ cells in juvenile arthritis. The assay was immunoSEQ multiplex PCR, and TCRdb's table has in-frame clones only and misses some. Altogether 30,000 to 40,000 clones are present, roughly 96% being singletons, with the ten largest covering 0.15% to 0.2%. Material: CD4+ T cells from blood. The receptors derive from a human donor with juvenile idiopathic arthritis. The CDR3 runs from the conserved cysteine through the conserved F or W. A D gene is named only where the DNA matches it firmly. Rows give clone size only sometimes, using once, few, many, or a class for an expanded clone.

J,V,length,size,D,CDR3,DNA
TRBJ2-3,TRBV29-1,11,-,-,CSAVAPDTQYF,TGCAGCGCGGTAGCCCCAGATACGCAGTATTTT
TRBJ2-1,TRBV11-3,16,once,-,CASSPPGRGDNNEQFF,TGTGCCAGCAGCCCGCCGGGGCGGGGTGATAACAATGAGCAGTTCTTC
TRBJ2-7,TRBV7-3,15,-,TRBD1,CASSPTGTGPYEQYF,TGTGCCAGCAGCCCCACCGGGACAGGGCCCTACGAGCAGTACTTC
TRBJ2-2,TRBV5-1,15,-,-,CASTSGGANTGELFF,TGCGCCAGCACTTCCGGGGGTGCAAACACCGGGGAGCTGTTTTTT
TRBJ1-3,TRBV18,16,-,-,CASSNGLVEAGNTIYF,TGTGCCAGCTCAAACGGATTGGTGGAGGCTGGAAACACCATATATTTT
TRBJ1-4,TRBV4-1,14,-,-,CASSPTGLNEKLFF,TGCGCCAGCAGCCCCACAGGGCTTAATGAAAAACTGTTTTTT
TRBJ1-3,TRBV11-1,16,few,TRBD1,CASSLGQFDSGNTIYF,TGTGCCAGCAGCCTGGGACAGTTCGACTCTGGAAACACCATATATTTT
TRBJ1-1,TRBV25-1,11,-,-,CASRGGSEAFF,TGTGCCAGCAGGGGGGGGAGTGAAGCTTTCTTT
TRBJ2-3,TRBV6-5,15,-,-,CASSTGFLGADTQYF,TGTGCCAGCAGTACAGGGTTTTTAGGGGCAGATACGCAGTATTTT
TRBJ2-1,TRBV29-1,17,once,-,CSVDGYRRGSSYNEQFF,TGCAGCGTTGACGGCTACCGACGTGGGAGCTCCTACAATGAGCAGTTCTTC
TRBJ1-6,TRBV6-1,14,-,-,CASSEDIYNSPLHF,TGTGCCAGCAGTGAAGACATCTATAATTCACCCCTCCACTTT
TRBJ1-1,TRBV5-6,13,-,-,CASSVGRQEEAFF,TGTGCCAGCAGCGTGGGGAGACAGGAGGAAGCTTTCTTT
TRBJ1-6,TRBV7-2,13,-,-,CASSPVRDSPLHF,TGTGCCAGCAGCCCGGTTCGGGATTCACCCCTCCACTTT
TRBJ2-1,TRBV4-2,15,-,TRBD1,CASSRWTGQGNEQFF,TGTGCCAGCAGCCGGTGGACAGGGCAAGGGAATGAGCAGTTCTTC
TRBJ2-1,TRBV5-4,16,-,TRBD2,CASSGVRAGGRNEQFF,TGTGCCAGCAGCGGGGTTCGGGCGGGAGGGAGGAATGAGCAGTTCTTC
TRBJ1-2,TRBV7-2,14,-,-,CASSLGVAYYGYTF,TGTGCCAGCAGCTTAGGGGTAGCCTACTATGGCTACACCTTC
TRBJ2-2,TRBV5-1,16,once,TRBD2,CASTPRLAGPTGELFF,TGCGCCAGCACCCCGAGACTAGCGGGACCCACCGGGGAGCTGTTTTTT
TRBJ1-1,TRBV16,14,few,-,CASILNPGYTEAFF,TGTGCCAGCATCCTAAATCCAGGGTACACTGAAGCTTTCTTT
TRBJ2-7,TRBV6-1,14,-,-,CASREGFTAYEQYF,TGTGCCAGCAGAGAGGGCTTTACCGCCTACGAGCAGTACTTC
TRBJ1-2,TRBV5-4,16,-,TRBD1,CASSLGGDSSSYGYTF,TGTGCCAGCAGCTTGGGAGGGGACAGCTCCTCCTATGGCTACACCTTC
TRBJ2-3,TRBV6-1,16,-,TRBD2,CASSEFSGKPTDTQYF,TGTGCCAGCAGCGAATTTAGCGGGAAGCCCACAGATACGCAGTATTTT
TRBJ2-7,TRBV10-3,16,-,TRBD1,CAISDSPDREGYEQYF,TGTGCCATCAGTGATTCCCCGGACAGGGAAGGCTACGAGCAGTACTTC
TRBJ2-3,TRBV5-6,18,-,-,CASSFGHGVQGSTDTQYF,TGTGCCAGCAGCTTTGGGCACGGGGTGCAAGGTTCCACAGATACGCAGTATTTT